The next 18 T cell receptor beta chains were all read from a single sample in a study of identical twins (dated by TCRdb to 2015 to 2016). Libraries came from 5' RACE. Sequencing was carried out with an Illumina HiSeq 2000. Using fastp at Q25 and MiXCR, TCRdb reprocessed the public reads and kept productive beta chains. Each record represents a unique CDR3 protein, reported with the most common genes and DNA among its rows. This sample has approximately 470,000 distinct CDR3 sequences in its table, and 13% to 15% of those were observed once. Together, the top ten hold about 0.54% of the sample. The same sample was also studied in work on yellow fever vaccine responses in identical twins.

The specimen was CD4+ T cells sorted from blood. These receptor sequences come from a woman aged 18-30 years in good health.

This chain connects TRBV27 to TRBJ2-1; TRBD1 matches at 9 bases. The V gene's germline CDR1 is MNHEY and CDR2 SMNVEV (reference sequence). The CDR3 contains 15 residues. The ends lost 3 bases at V and 6 bases at J; junction bases unmatched: 6. CDR3 nucleotides: TGTGCCAGCAGTTTGGAGGACAGGGGTACCAATGAGCAGTTCTTC. It specifies CASSLEDRGTNEQFF.

The chain is built from TRBV5-4 and TRBJ2-7; TRBD1 might be the D (6 bases). Trimming left V 4 bases short and J 5 bases short, with 10 bases between. The CDR3 contains 12 residues. CDR1 SGHNT and CDR2 YYREEE come from the germline V gene (reference sequence). CDR3 sequence: CASSEDSHEQYF. CDR3 nucleotides: TGTGCCAGCAGCGAGGACAGCCACGAGCAGTACTTC.

This clonotype was found many times. V usage is TRBV2 and J usage is TRBJ2-3; TRBD1 is a possible D gene (5 bases). The CDR3 contains 14 residues. Germline CDR1 reads SNHLY; CDR2 reads FYNNEI. Trimming took off 4 bases at V and 6 bases at J, with 14 bases between the two ends. CDR3: CASSVQGNVDTQYF. As DNA, the CDR3 is TGTGCCAGCAGTGTCCAGGGAAACGTGGATACGCAGTATTTT.

The V and J genes are TRBV5-1 and TRBJ2-3, with TRBD2 matching 7 bases. Per the germline V gene, CDR1 is SGHRS and CDR2 is YFSETQ. The CDR3 extends over 15 amino acids. With 5 bases clipped from V and 0 bases from J, the junction kept 6 bases outside the gene matches. CDR3 amino acids: CASSFRLASTDTQYF. The DNA of the CDR3 is TGCGCCAGCAGTTTTAGACTAGCTAGCACAGATACGCAGTATTTT.

The V gene is TRBV14, the J gene TRBJ2-1; the D is unclear. The germline gives CDR1 SGHDN, CDR2 FVKESK. V shed 0 bases and J shed 2 bases, with 8 bases lying between them. CDR3 length equals 15 residues. The CDR3 protein is CASSQEVLAYNEQFF. The CDR3 nucleotides read TGTGCCAGCAGCCAAGAGGTATTGGCCTACAATGAGCAGTTCTTC.

The chain is built from TRBV10-3 and TRBJ2-5; possibly TRBD1 or TRBD2 for D (6 bases each). V was pared by 10 bases and J by 4 bases, with 19 bases between. Germline CDR1 is ENHRY and CDR2 is SYGVKD. The length of the CDR3 is 14 residues. For the CDR3, the DNA is TGTGCCACGCAAGGGGGGAACGGGGGAGAGACCCAGTACTTC. Translation gives CATQGGNGGETQYF.

The V gene is TRBV4-1, the J gene TRBJ2-7, with unresolved D. With 4 bases removed from V and 3 bases from J, the gap between germline ends came to 19 bases. Germline loops: CDR1 MGHRA, CDR2 YSYEKL. CDR3 length equals 16 residues. The CDR3 DNA is TGCGCCAGCAGCCTAACCGAGGCCCCAGGCCTCTACGAGCAGTACTTC. Protein product: CASSLTEAPGLYEQYF.

The V gene is TRBV5-1, the J gene TRBJ2-7; no reliable D call. The CDR3 length is 15 residues. V gave up 0 bases and J gave up 7 bases, with 17 bases separating them. CDR1 SGHRS and CDR2 YFSETQ come from the germline V gene. Here the CDR3 DNA reads TGCGCCAGCAGCTTGGAGGGTCCTCCCCTAGGGGAGCAGTACTTC. Protein product: CASSLEGPPLGEQYF.

The table lists this clonotype with a few counts. This chain uses TRBV7-9 with TRBJ1-6; 9 bases align to TRBD1. CDR1 and CDR2 from the germline V gene are SEHNR and FQNEAQ (reference sequence). The trim removed 2 bases at V and 10 bases at J, leaving 6 bases unmatched. This CDR3 is built from 15 residues. CDR3 coding DNA: TGTGCCAGCAGCTTAACGCCGGGACAGGGATCACCCCTCCACTTT. It translates to CASSLTPGQGSPLHF. Full variable domain (outside the CDR3, taken from reference TRBV7-9 and TRBJ1-6): DTGVSQNPRHKITKRGQNVTFRCDPISEHNRLYWYRQTLGQGPEFLTYFQNEAQLEKSRLLSDRFSAERPKGSFSTLEIQRTEQGDSAMYLCASSLTPGQGSPLHFGNGTRLTVT.

This chain joins TRBV27 and TRBJ2-5; TRBD2 matches at 8 bases. The CDR3 is made up of 18 amino acids. Looked up from germline, CDR1 is MNHEY and CDR2 is SMNVEV (reference sequence). The ends lost 9 bases at V and 4 bases at J; junction bases unmatched: 22. CDR3 in DNA: TGTGCCAGTAAGAGTTCATTATTGGCGGGGGGCACGGGAGAGACCCAGTACTTC. This sequence encodes CASKSSLLAGGTGETQYF.

In its sample, this clonotype was seen many times. The rearrangement links TRBV5-1 to TRBJ1-2, with D possibly being TRBD1 (6 bases). Germline CDR1 SGHRS, CDR2 YFSETQ. The CDR3 spans 14 residues. Trimming removed 4 bases at V and 0 bases at J, with 10 bases between. The DNA of the CDR3 is TGCGCCAGCAGCGAACAGGGACCTAACTATGGCTACACCTTC. It specifies CASSEQGPNYGYTF.

The sample holds a few counts of this clonotype. This chain connects TRBV7-2 to TRBJ2-3, with 15 bases identical to TRBD2. V was pared by 5 bases and J by 5 bases, with 5 bases of the junction left unmatched. This CDR3 is built from 16 residues. CDR1 and CDR2 from the germline V gene are SGHTA and FQGNSA. In DNA, the CDR3 is TGTGCCAGCAGCCCGTGGACTAGCGGGAGGGGAGATACGCAGTATTTT. It encodes CASSPWTSGRGDTQYF.

The V gene is TRBV11-2, the J gene TRBJ2-7, with 7 positions matching TRBD2. Germline V gene sequence: CDR1 SGHAT, CDR2 FQNNGV. The CDR3 is 15 amino acids. V shed 3 bases, J shed 0 bases, and the junction held 5 bases outside the gene matches. For the CDR3, the DNA is TGTGCCAGCAGCTTTACAGCGGGGCCCTCCTACGAGCAGTACTTC. Translated: CASSFTAGPSYEQYF.

V is TRBV20-1 and J is TRBJ2-1, with 10 bases identical to TRBD2. Germline CDR1 is DFQATT and CDR2 is SNEGSKA (reference sequence). This CDR3 contains 16 residues. V lost 3 bases to trimming and J lost 4 bases; unmatched junction nucleotides: 9. In DNA form, the CDR3 reads TGCAGTGCTAGGCCCAGCGGGGGGGCTACGTACAATGAGCAGTTCTTC. Translation gives CSARPSGGATYNEQFF.

This rearrangement joins TRBV3-1 to TRBJ2-2; D not certain. The CDR3 sequence is 14 residues long. The V and J ends lost 8 bases and 2 bases respectively, with 12 bases between them. Germline CDR1 reads LGHDT; CDR2 reads YNNKEL (reference sequence). In DNA, the CDR3 is TGTGCCAGCTTTCGCGGAAACAACACCGGGGAGCTGTTTTTT. Translated: CASFRGNNTGELFF.

The V and J genes are TRBV19 and TRBJ2-1, with 9 nucleotides matching TRBD2. In germline, CDR1 is LNHDA, CDR2 SQIVND (reference sequence). CDR3 length equals 17 residues. Trimming removed 3 bases from V and 8 bases from J; junction bases left unmatched: 14. CDR3 DNA sequence: TGTGCCAGTAGTATTGGTCTAGCGGGATTTTTAATCGATGAGCAGTTCTTC. Protein: CASSIGLAGFLIDEQFF.

This chain joins TRBV25-1 and TRBJ2-7; 8 bases agree with TRBD1. Germline CDR1 MGHDK, CDR2 SYGVNS. The V gene end was trimmed by 3 bases and the J gene end by 0 bases; junction bases not matched to a gene: 4. The CDR3 is made up of 15 amino acids. CDR3 protein: CASSDIGTGSYEQYF. Written as DNA, the CDR3 is TGTGCCAGCAGTGACATCGGGACAGGCTCCTACGAGCAGTACTTC.

This clonotype was seen only a few times. The chain couples TRBV2 to TRBJ2-5; 9 bases are a match to TRBD1. V shed 8 bases, J shed 5 bases, and the junction held 12 bases outside the gene matches. The CDR3 runs 15 residues. The germline CDR1 and CDR2 sequences are SNHLY and FYNNEI. CDR3 in DNA: TGTGCCAGCCCCTCCGACAGGGGGAGGCGGGAGACCCAGTACTTC. It is translated as CASPSDRGRRETQYF.